Sequencing of this TCR beta chain was carried out in a study of CD8 T cells in Susac syndrome. The RNA, about 0.45 to 1 ug, was put through reverse transcription using random hexamers. A multiplex approach, immunoSEQ multiplex PCR, amplified TCR beta CDR3 across 54 Vbeta and 13 Jbeta. TCRdb re-analysed the immunoSEQ multiplex PCR reads in MiXCR, keeping a single row per CDR3 protein. The table shows some 110,000 distinct CDR3 sequences, with just under 95% occurring only once. The sequencing input was CD4+ T cells from PBMCs. The receptor comes from a human donor with multiple sclerosis.

The CDR3 spells CASSLGGMGEQYF. CDR3 bases: TGTGCCAGCAGTTTGGGGGGGATGGGCGAGCAGTACTTC. The chain employs TRBV27 and TRBJ2-7; 7 bases are shared with TRBD2. This CDR3 has 13 amino acids. Germline-derived CDR1 and CDR2 are MNHEY and SMNVEV (reference sequence). V lost 3 bases, J lost 6 bases, and 5 bases stayed unmatched.